What follows describes a single T cell receptor beta chain. Its antigen is still unknown. Use of 60 Vbeta and 13 Jbeta primers characterized the PCR. TCRdb's table, derived via immunoSEQ multiplex PCR, lists solely in-frame clones and lacks some. The sample lists roughly 100,000 clones; around three quarters were seen once. The sample comes from a study of cytomegalovirus exposure and HLA in healthy donors. Study as a whole: Falling in the Caucasian-associated ancestry cluster were 81% of around 370 genotyped donors.

General study points: It was reported that the classifier diagnosed cytomegalovirus status with high specificity and sensitivity in both the original and validation cohorts. Cytomegalovirus-associated TCR beta chains were listed, numbering 150 to 200. A highly shared variant cluster was judged a likely technical artifact.

The CDR3 sequence is 14 residues long. Trimming removed 9 bases from V and 5 bases from J; junction bases left unmatched: 9. Germline-derived CDR1 and CDR2 are SNHLY and FYNNEI. Sequenced: PBMCs. The sequence was collected from a boy between 10 and 17 years old in good health and CMV-seronegative. The gene calls are TRBV2 and TRBJ2-3; 9 bases map to TRBD2. CDR3 residues: CASSFGLAIDTQYF. In DNA, the CDR3 is TGTGCCAGTAGTTTTGGACTAGCGATAGATACGCAGTATTTT.